This T cell receptor beta chain is drawn from a study of blood T cell repertoires in COVID-19. Germline V gene sequence: CDR1 SNHLY, CDR2 FYNNEI. The CDR3 runs to 13 residues. Trimming left V 7 bases short and J 2 bases short, with 11 bases between. The method was immunoSEQ multiplex PCR; TCRdb's version includes in-frame clones alone and lacks a portion of them. This sample has around 80,000 clones, with around four fifths found just once. The clonotype originates from a human donor in a cohort sampled during active COVID-19. The sequenced sample was peripheral blood. The V call is TRBV2, the J call TRBJ2-5; D is perhaps TRBD1 (6 bases). The CDR3: CASIRTEQETQYF. For the CDR3, the DNA is TGTGCCAGCATCCGGACAGAGCAAGAGACCCAGTACTTC.